This T cell receptor (beta chain) was sequenced during a study of cytomegalovirus exposure and HLA in healthy donors. As for the study in general: Of the donors genotyped, 300 to 500 in all, 80% to 85% fell in the Caucasian-associated ancestry cluster.

CDR1 and CDR2 (germline): SGHKS, YYEKEE (reference sequence). The CDR3 consists of 15 residues. J gave up 4 bases and V 4 bases, and 8 bases lay outside the gene matches. PCR was performed using 60 Vbeta and 13 Jbeta primers. The assay was immunoSEQ multiplex PCR, and TCRdb's table has in-frame clones only and misses some. The sample contains 250,000 or so clones, over 70% of which appear only once. Findings of the study overall: Most TCR sequences showed up rarely, but some public TCRs showed up in many donors. Data from an earlier analysis indicated that most TCR beta V segments were productive either about 90% or about 30% of the time. Cytomegalovirus association was listed for around 180 TCR beta chains.

As for this clone: Its cognate antigen is unknown.

The clonotype originates from a woman aged 55-75 years in good health and CMV-seropositive. V is TRBV5-5 and J is TRBJ1-5; 7 bases fit TRBD1. The sequenced sample was PBMCs. The CDR3: CASSSRTGRNQPQHF. DNA of the CDR3: TGTGCCAGCAGCAGCCGGACAGGACGTAATCAGCCCCAGCATTTT. Full variable domain (remainder filled in from reference TRBV5-5 and TRBJ1-5): DAGVTQSPTHLIKTRGQQVTLRCSPISGHKSVSWYQQVLGQGPQFIFQYYEKEERGRGNFPDRFSARQFPNYSSELNVNALLLGDSALYLCASSSRTGRNQPQHFGDGTRLSIL.